This T cell receptor beta chain was found in a study of blood T cell repertoires in COVID-19. Turning to the study itself: Whether acute or convalescent, the COVID-19 samples came from the United States, Italy and Spain.

Per the authors' pipeline: How many nucleated cells were present was estimated from reference gene primer amplification. The method was immunoSEQ multiplex PCR; TCRdb's version includes in-frame clones alone and lacks a portion of them. V, J and clone size derive from that table, while D and trimming were established from the DNA sequence. The data show a few hundred thousand clones, approximately 84% seen once. Cohorts were determined from participant-reported clinical history. Donors of Cohort 3 who recovered were those that had two negative PCRs, clearance, or symptom resolution. Germline V gives CDR1 SGHAT, CDR2 FQNNGV. Trimming cost V 5 bases and J 6 bases, with 7 bases left between them. The CDR3 has 12 residues.

V and J are TRBV11-2 and TRBJ2-2; D gene uncertain. This receptor was obtained from a man aged 45 to 65 who had recovered from COVID-19. The material sequenced was PBMCs or T cells enriched from blood (not recorded which). In nucleotides, the CDR3 is TGTGCCAGCAGCCCACTTGCCGGGGAGCTGTTTTTT. Amino acid sequence: CASSPLAGELFF.